This T cell receptor (beta chain) comes out of a study of early stage breast cancer tumors. At the level of the study: Of around 15 invasive breast tumors, about a dozen were hormone receptor-positive, HER2-negative. Around 9.8-fold was the mean read coverage per sample.

Study results and limitations: Comparing each tissue with blood distinguished tumor from normal in 14 of 16 patients.

About this clone itself: Antigen: not known.

Sequencing used immunoSEQ multiplex PCR; TCRdb keeps in-frame clones, though not all of them. The sample holds about 50,000 clones, about 74% seen once. The CDR3 runs to 15 residues. V gave up 7 bases and J gave up 7 bases, with 20 bases separating them. The sequence was collected from a person aged 30 to 39 with breast cancer. The chain is built from TRBV23-1 and TRBJ1-5, with D perhaps TRBD1 (6 bases). Being an ORF, TRBV23-1 has a function that is uncertain. The sequencing sample was made of blood. In nucleotides, the CDR3 is TGCGCCAGCAACCCGTACAGGGTTCCCCGCCAGCCCCAGCATTTT. Its protein is CASNPYRVPRQPQHF.